The rows below give T cell receptor beta chains drawn from one sample of a study of blood T cell repertoires in COVID-19. TCRdb keeps only in-frame clones here, not all; method: immunoSEQ multiplex PCR. The table includes around 150,000 clones, about three quarters detected once. The specimen was peripheral blood. These receptors all stem from a woman aged 50 to 60 with active or convalescent COVID-19. Each CDR3 is given with its conserved first and last residue. Fields, in order: clone size, J gene, D gene, V gene, CDR3 protein, CDR3 DNA. A D gene is named only where the DNA matches it firmly. Part of the rows lack a size; the others show once, few, many or a class for expanded clones.

clone_size: .; j_call: TRBJ1-1; d_call: .; v_call: TRBV6-5; cdr3_aa: CASSYSTGKLEAFF; cdr3_nt: TGTGCCAGCAGTTACTCAACAGGTAAACTTGAAGCTTTCTTT
clone_size: .; j_call: TRBJ2-3; d_call: .; v_call: TRBV2; cdr3_aa: CASSTGLDTQYF; cdr3_nt: TGTGCCAGCAGTACAGGTCTAGATACGCAGTATTTT
clone_size: .; j_call: TRBJ1-2; d_call: .; v_call: TRBV9; cdr3_aa: CASRAQGYGYTF; cdr3_nt: TGTGCCAGCAGGGCACAGGGCTATGGCTACACCTTC
clone_size: few; j_call: TRBJ1-2; d_call: TRBD1; v_call: TRBV19; cdr3_aa: CASSPRSGQGNYGYTF; cdr3_nt: TGTGCCAGTAGTCCCCGGTCGGGACAGGGGAACTATGGCTACACCTTC
clone_size: .; j_call: TRBJ2-5; d_call: TRBD2; v_call: TRBV14; cdr3_aa: CASSHITSGQETQYF; cdr3_nt: TGTGCCAGCAGCCACATAACTAGCGGCCAAGAGACCCAGTACTTC
clone_size: .; j_call: TRBJ2-2; d_call: .; v_call: TRBV7-2; cdr3_aa: CASSLPGDVAGELFF; cdr3_nt: TGTGCCAGCAGCTTACCAGGGGATGTAGCCGGGGAGCTGTTTTTT
clone_size: few; j_call: TRBJ2-3; d_call: TRBD2; v_call: TRBV28; cdr3_aa: CASSLSGTSGRQTDTQYF; cdr3_nt: TGTGCCAGCAGTTTATCCGGGACTAGCGGGAGGCAAACAGATACGCAGTATTTT
clone_size: .; j_call: TRBJ2-1; d_call: TRBD1; v_call: TRBV7-9; cdr3_aa: CASNPGQGGYNEQFF; cdr3_nt: TGTGCCAGCAACCCGGGACAGGGCGGCTACAATGAGCAGTTCTTC
clone_size: many; j_call: TRBJ1-2; d_call: TRBD1; v_call: TRBV14; cdr3_aa: CASSQRRGHYGYTF; cdr3_nt: TGTGCCAGCAGCCAGCGGAGGGGGCACTATGGCTACACCTTC
clone_size: .; j_call: TRBJ1-2; d_call: .; v_call: TRBV5-4; cdr3_aa: CASSPGQQYGYTF; cdr3_nt: TGTGCCAGCAGTCCCGGACAGCAGTATGGCTACACCTTC
clone_size: .; j_call: TRBJ1-6; d_call: .; v_call: TRBV30; cdr3_aa: CAWGGGHSPLHF; cdr3_nt: TGTGCCTGGGGGGGAGGCCATTCACCCCTCCACTTT
clone_size: .; j_call: TRBJ1-5; d_call: .; v_call: TRBV19; cdr3_aa: CASSIYAGVGQPQHF; cdr3_nt: TGTGCCAGTAGTATTTACGCAGGGGTCGGTCAGCCCCAGCATTTT
clone_size: .; j_call: TRBJ1-3; d_call: TRBD1; v_call: TRBV4-3; cdr3_aa: CASSQDQGVGNTIYF; cdr3_nt: TGCGCCAGCAGCCAAGATCAGGGGGTTGGAAACACCATATATTTT
clone_size: once; j_call: TRBJ2-6; d_call: TRBD1; v_call: TRBV4-2; cdr3_aa: CASSPRLAGGSGANVLTF; cdr3_nt: TGTGCCAGCAGCCCACGGTTGGCAGGGGGCTCTGGGGCCAACGTCCTGACTTTC
clone_size: few; j_call: TRBJ1-2; d_call: .; v_call: TRBV4-3; cdr3_aa: CASSQDRGSDYGYTF; cdr3_nt: TGCGCCAGCAGCCAAGATCGCGGGTCTGACTATGGCTACACCTTC
clone_size: .; j_call: TRBJ2-5; d_call: .; v_call: TRBV6-5; cdr3_aa: CASSYSTGGETQYF; cdr3_nt: TGTGCCAGCAGTTACTCGACAGGAGGAGAGACCCAGTACTTC
clone_size: .; j_call: TRBJ2-1; d_call: TRBD2; v_call: TRBV5-6; cdr3_aa: CASSPSGLAGGHYNEQFF; cdr3_nt: TGTGCCAGCAGCCCTTCGGGACTAGCGGGAGGGCATTACAATGAGCAGTTCTTC
clone_size: few; j_call: TRBJ1-4; d_call: TRBD1; v_call: TRBV2; cdr3_aa: CASRGTATNEKLFF; cdr3_nt: TGTGCCAGCAGGGGGACAGCCACTAATGAAAAACTGTTTTTT
clone_size: few; j_call: TRBJ2-7; d_call: TRBD1; v_call: TRBV19; cdr3_aa: CASSTRDRPYEQYF; cdr3_nt: TGTGCCAGTAGTACCCGGGACAGACCCTACGAGCAGTACTTC
clone_size: .; j_call: TRBJ1-2; d_call: .; v_call: TRBV3-1/TRBV3-2; cdr3_aa: CASSQERGIYGYTF; cdr3_nt: TGTGCCAGCAGCCAAGAACGGGGGATCTATGGCTACACCTTC
clone_size: .; j_call: TRBJ1-1; d_call: TRBD1; v_call: TRBV2; cdr3_aa: CASTSTGRRAGEAFF; cdr3_nt: TGTGCCAGCACCTCGACAGGGAGGCGCGCTGGTGAAGCTTTCTTT
clone_size: .; j_call: TRBJ2-5; d_call: TRBD2; v_call: TRBV11-2; cdr3_aa: CASSLILAGGQETQYF; cdr3_nt: TGTGCCAGCAGCTTAATACTAGCGGGGGGGCAAGAGACCCAGTACTTC
clone_size: .; j_call: TRBJ2-2; d_call: .; v_call: TRBV7-2; cdr3_aa: CASSHRRVVNTGELFF; cdr3_nt: TGTGCCAGCAGCCATAGGAGGGTGGTCAACACCGGGGAGCTGTTTTTT
clone_size: .; j_call: TRBJ2-2; d_call: .; v_call: TRBV6-4; cdr3_aa: CASSERANTGELFF; cdr3_nt: TGTGCCAGCAGTGAGCGGGCGAACACCGGGGAGCTGTTTTTT
clone_size: .; j_call: TRBJ2-3; d_call: TRBD2; v_call: TRBV30; cdr3_aa: CAWRGTSGRDTQYF; cdr3_nt: TGTGCCTGGAGAGGGACTAGCGGCAGAGATACGCAGTATTTT
clone_size: .; j_call: TRBJ2-1; d_call: TRBD2; v_call: TRBV28; cdr3_aa: CASSFPSGRASGQFF; cdr3_nt: TGTGCCAGCAGTTTCCCTAGCGGGAGGGCCTCAGGGCAGTTCTTC
clone_size: .; j_call: TRBJ2-5; d_call: .; v_call: TRBV7-2; cdr3_aa: CASSLSMGPETQYF; cdr3_nt: TGTGCCAGCAGCTTAAGCATGGGGCCGGAGACCCAGTACTTC
clone_size: once; j_call: TRBJ1-4; d_call: .; v_call: TRBV12-5; cdr3_aa: CASGFVQGATNEKLFF; cdr3_nt: TGTGCTAGTGGTTTTGTTCAGGGCGCAACTAATGAAAAACTGTTTTTT
clone_size: .; j_call: TRBJ1-1; d_call: .; v_call: TRBV19; cdr3_aa: CASKRTVGTEAFF; cdr3_nt: TGTGCCAGTAAACGGACAGTTGGGACTGAAGCTTTCTTT
clone_size: few; j_call: TRBJ1-1; d_call: TRBD1; v_call: TRBV9; cdr3_aa: CASSVTGGGNTEAFF; cdr3_nt: TGTGCCAGCAGCGTCACAGGGGGCGGTAACACTGAAGCTTTCTTT
clone_size: .; j_call: TRBJ2-2; d_call: .; v_call: TRBV20-1; cdr3_aa: CSASSRGAWAGELFF; cdr3_nt: TGCAGTGCTAGTTCACGGGGGGCTTGGGCCGGGGAGCTGTTTTTT
clone_size: .; j_call: TRBJ2-1; d_call: TRBD2; v_call: TRBV7-6; cdr3_aa: CASSSSGGSSYNEQFF; cdr3_nt: TGTGCCAGCAGCTCCAGCGGGGGGAGCTCCTACAATGAGCAGTTCTTC
clone_size: .; j_call: TRBJ1-3; d_call: TRBD1; v_call: TRBV5-6; cdr3_aa: CASSWGGDSSGNTIYF; cdr3_nt: TGTGCCAGCAGCTGGGGCGGGGACAGCTCTGGAAACACCATATATTTT
clone_size: .; j_call: TRBJ1-1; d_call: .; v_call: TRBV5-1; cdr3_aa: CASTMGREGYTEAFF; cdr3_nt: TGCGCCAGCACCATGGGGAGGGAAGGGTACACTGAAGCTTTCTTT
clone_size: .; j_call: TRBJ2-7; d_call: TRBD2; v_call: TRBV23-1; cdr3_aa: CASRVGWGLADFGQYF; cdr3_nt: TGCGCCAGCAGGGTTGGGTGGGGACTAGCGGATTTCGGGCAGTACTTC
clone_size: .; j_call: TRBJ2-7; d_call: TRBD1; v_call: TRBV5-8; cdr3_aa: CASSSNRGTIAVYEQYF; cdr3_nt: TGTGCCAGCAGCTCCAACAGGGGAACCATAGCCGTCTACGAGCAGTACTTC
clone_size: .; j_call: TRBJ2-1; d_call: TRBD2; v_call: TRBV7-3; cdr3_aa: CASSPSGLAAYNEQFF; cdr3_nt: TGTGCCAGCAGCCCATCGGGACTAGCGGCCTACAATGAGCAGTTCTTC
clone_size: .; j_call: TRBJ1-4; d_call: .; v_call: TRBV30; cdr3_aa: CAWDRGEKLFF; cdr3_nt: TGTGCCTGGGATCGAGGGGAAAAACTGTTTTTT
clone_size: .; j_call: TRBJ1-5; d_call: .; v_call: TRBV5-5; cdr3_aa: CASSLDRIDQPQHF; cdr3_nt: TGTGCCAGCAGCTTGGACAGGATTGATCAGCCCCAGCATTTT
clone_size: .; j_call: TRBJ1-1; d_call: .; v_call: TRBV29-1; cdr3_aa: CSTRTAANTEAFF; cdr3_nt: TGCAGCACCCGGACAGCTGCTAACACTGAAGCTTTCTTT
clone_size: few; j_call: TRBJ1-5; d_call: .; v_call: TRBV4-3; cdr3_aa: CASSQGGGERQPQHF; cdr3_nt: TGCGCCAGCAGCCAAGGAGGAGGGGAACGTCAGCCCCAGCATTTT
clone_size: .; j_call: TRBJ1-2; d_call: .; v_call: TRBV28; cdr3_aa: CASNRATNYGYTF; cdr3_nt: TGTGCCAGCAACAGGGCTACTAACTATGGCTACACCTTC
clone_size: .; j_call: TRBJ1-1; d_call: TRBD1; v_call: TRBV18; cdr3_aa: CASSPGQGLNTEAFF; cdr3_nt: TGTGCCAGCTCACCTGGACAGGGCTTGAACACTGAAGCTTTCTTT
clone_size: .; j_call: TRBJ2-1; d_call: TRBD1; v_call: TRBV29-1; cdr3_aa: CSVEQGAREQFF; cdr3_nt: TGCAGCGTTGAGCAGGGGGCACGTGAGCAGTTCTTC
clone_size: .; j_call: TRBJ1-4; d_call: TRBD1; v_call: TRBV19; cdr3_aa: CASTGQAAATNEKLFF; cdr3_nt: TGTGCCAGTACGGGACAGGCTGCTGCAACTAATGAAAAACTGTTTTTT
clone_size: .; j_call: TRBJ2-7; d_call: TRBD2; v_call: TRBV3-1/TRBV3-2; cdr3_aa: CASSISGGTYEQYF; cdr3_nt: TGTGCCAGCAGTATCTCGGGGGGAACCTACGAGCAGTACTTC
clone_size: .; j_call: TRBJ1-2; d_call: .; v_call: TRBV21-1; cdr3_aa: CASSKVHADRGVSGYTF; cdr3_nt: TGTGCCAGCAGCAAAGTACATGCGGACAGGGGAGTTAGTGGCTACACCTTC
clone_size: .; j_call: TRBJ2-3; d_call: TRBD1; v_call: TRBV5-6; cdr3_aa: CASSPTRDRVTDTQYF; cdr3_nt: TGTGCCAGCAGCCCTACTCGAGACAGGGTCACAGATACGCAGTATTTT
clone_size: .; j_call: TRBJ2-3; d_call: TRBD2; v_call: TRBV7-2; cdr3_aa: CASSPKAGGPRTDTQYF; cdr3_nt: TGTGCCAGCAGCCCGAAGGCGGGGGGCCCGAGAACAGATACGCAGTATTTT
clone_size: .; j_call: TRBJ1-1; d_call: TRBD1; v_call: TRBV19; cdr3_aa: CASITRGFMKAFF; cdr3_nt: TGTGCCAGTATCACCAGGGGGTTTATGAAAGCTTTCTTT
clone_size: .; j_call: TRBJ2-1; d_call: TRBD2; v_call: TRBV4-2; cdr3_aa: CASSKLAGGNEQFF; cdr3_nt: TGTGCCAGCAGCAAACTAGCGGGAGGCAATGAGCAGTTCTTC
clone_size: .; j_call: TRBJ1-2; d_call: .; v_call: TRBV2; cdr3_aa: CASSGGLRVDGYTF; cdr3_nt: TGTGCCAGCAGTGGAGGATTGAGGGTTGACGGCTACACCTTC
clone_size: .; j_call: TRBJ1-1; d_call: TRBD1; v_call: TRBV5-6; cdr3_aa: CASNLGQVKNTEAFF; cdr3_nt: TGTGCCAGCAACTTGGGACAGGTGAAGAACACTGAAGCTTTCTTT
clone_size: .; j_call: TRBJ2-6; d_call: .; v_call: TRBV6-5; cdr3_aa: CASSRRGSGANVLTF; cdr3_nt: TGTGCCAGCAGTCGACGCGGTTCTGGGGCCAACGTCCTGACTTTC
clone_size: few; j_call: TRBJ1-2; d_call: .; v_call: TRBV12-3/TRBV12-4; cdr3_aa: CASSLGQTYGYTF; cdr3_nt: TGTGCCAGCAGTTTGGGGCAGACCTATGGCTACACCTTC
clone_size: many; j_call: TRBJ2-1; d_call: .; v_call: TRBV6-2/TRBV6-3; cdr3_aa: CASSTSAGGKFF; cdr3_nt: TGTGCCAGCAGTACGTCAGCGGGCGGGAAGTTCTTC
clone_size: .; j_call: TRBJ2-3; d_call: .; v_call: TRBV11-2; cdr3_aa: CASSLSSASTDTQYF; cdr3_nt: TGTGCCAGCAGCTTATCTAGCGCTAGCACAGATACGCAGTATTTT
clone_size: .; j_call: TRBJ2-1; d_call: TRBD2; v_call: TRBV18; cdr3_aa: CASSPVRTSGREAEQFF; cdr3_nt: TGTGCCAGCTCACCTGTCCGGACTAGCGGGAGGGAGGCTGAGCAGTTCTTC
clone_size: .; j_call: TRBJ1-5; d_call: .; v_call: TRBV19; cdr3_aa: CASNAGQINQPQHF; cdr3_nt: TGTGCCAGTAATGCCGGACAGATCAATCAGCCCCAGCATTTT